Sequencing of this T cell receptor (beta chain) was carried out in a study of CD8 T cells in ankylosing spondylitis. The study's findings and limits: Clones linked to disease were reported to show significant enrichment in matched ankylosing spondylitis synovial fluid. Apparently characteristic of ankylosing spondylitis blood was a TCR beta motif (under ten highly homologous variants).

As concerns this clonotype: Antigen unknown.

Libraries of TCR beta came from quantitative 5'-RACE with molecular barcodes. TCRdb analysed the 5' RACE reads with MiXCR anew, one entry per CDR3 protein. This table has around 130,000 distinct CDR3 sequences, roughly an eighth appearing once. The CDR3 extends over 14 amino acids. This clonotype originated in a female donor with ankylosing spondylitis or in good health (not recorded which). The chain joins TRBV21-1 to TRBJ2-1; no DNA check was done on the table's D call, TRBD1. TRBV21-1 has pseudogene status. The sequencing input was blood, either unsorted or a sorted T cell fraction (not recorded which). Here the CDR3 reads CASSPLRGENEQFF. The CDR3 coding sequence is TGTGCCAGCAGCCCCCTCAGGGGGGAGAATGAGCAGTTCTTC.